This T cell receptor (beta chain) was recorded in a study of T cell responses to AZD1222 COVID-19 vaccine. Measured with immunoSEQ multiplex PCR; TCRdb has only the in-frame clones, and not every one. Of 100,000 to 150,000 clones in the sample, approximately 89% are singletons; the top ten hold about 4.4%. There are 14 residues in the CDR3. CDR1 SGHRS and CDR2 YFSETQ come from the germline V gene. Trimming removed 7 bases at V and 5 bases at J, with 18 bases between. This sequence originates from an adult who received the AZD1222 COVID-19 vaccine. The rearrangement links TRBV5-1 to TRBJ1-1; D is unclear. Sequencing was performed on peripheral blood, taken 28 days after the second AZD1222 dose. The DNA for the CDR3 is TGCGCCAGCGGTCCGGGCTTCAGCGATACTGAAGCTTTCTTT. It specifies CASGPGFSDTEAFF.